This T cell receptor (beta chain) was recovered during a study of response to subunit inactivated influenza vaccine. Whole-study results and caveats: Few new T cells, the authors suggested, are recruited by each seasonal influenza vaccination.

TCRdb passed the RT-PCR reads through MiXCR, listing each CDR3 protein once. This table holds 530,000 or so distinct CDR3 sequences, around 25% found once. Trimming took 4 bases from V and 2 from J, leaving 16 bases between them. The V gene's germline CDR1 is SGHRS and CDR2 YFSETQ. CDR3 length equals 15 residues. Note on this clonotype: Its antigen is undetermined.

This TCR was recovered from a man aged 50 to 60 who received an inactivated influenza vaccine. The chain recombines TRBV5-1 with TRBJ2-7; D remains unclear. The sample in question was CD4+ T cells sorted from PBMCs, obtained 4 to 6 days after vaccination. The CDR3 protein is CASSPPGFSTYEQYF. As DNA, the CDR3 is TGCGCCAGCAGCCCGCCTGGGTTTTCGACCTACGAGCAGTACTTC.